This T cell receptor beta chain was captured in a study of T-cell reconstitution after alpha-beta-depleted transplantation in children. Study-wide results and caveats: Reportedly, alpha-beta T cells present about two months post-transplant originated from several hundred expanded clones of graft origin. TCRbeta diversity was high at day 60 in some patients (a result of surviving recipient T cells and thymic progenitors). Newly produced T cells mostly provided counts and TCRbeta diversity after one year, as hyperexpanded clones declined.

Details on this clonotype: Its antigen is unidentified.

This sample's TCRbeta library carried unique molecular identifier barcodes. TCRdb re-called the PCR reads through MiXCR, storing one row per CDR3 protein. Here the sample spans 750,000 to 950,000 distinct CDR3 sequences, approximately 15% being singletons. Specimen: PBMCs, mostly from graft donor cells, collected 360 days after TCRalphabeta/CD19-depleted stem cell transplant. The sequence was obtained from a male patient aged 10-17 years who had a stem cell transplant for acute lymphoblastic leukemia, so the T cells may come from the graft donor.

The CDR3: CASSKQELRDGKNIQYF. Here the CDR3 DNA reads TGTGCCAGCAGCAAACAGGAGTTAAGAGACGGCAAAAACATTCAGTACTTC. The chain has TRBV7-9 and TRBJ2-4, with D tentatively TRBD1 (5 bases). CDR3 length: 17 residues. Trimming cost V 5 bases and J 3 bases, with 20 bases left between them. Germline CDR1 SEHNR, CDR2 FQNEAQ (reference sequence).